Following are 32 T cell receptor beta chains from one sample sequenced in a study of radiotherapy plus CTLA-4 blockade in lung cancer (dated by TCRdb to the late 2010s). Libraries were made using the immunoSEQ multiplex PCR assay. TCRdb stores this immuneACCESS table with in-frame sequences only. Part of the clones is absent; in the studies checked, under half of the shortfall reflects unresolved V genes, and no reason is known for the rest. This sample lists approximately 28,000 clones; under 80% were detected once. The ten largest clones take up roughly 7.5% of the sample. Sequencing used peripheral blood, obtained from a patient treated with radiotherapy plus ipilimumab. The source is a human donor with non-small cell lung cancer who had stable disease on radiotherapy plus ipilimumab.

The CDR3 loop is CASSDVGNQETQYF. CDR3 sequence (DNA): TGTGCCAGCAGTGACGTTGGAAACCAAGAGACCCAGTACTTC. This chain connects TRBV25-1 to TRBJ2-5; no clear D gene. The V gene's germline CDR1 is MGHDK and CDR2 SYGVNS. The CDR3 is 14 residues long. V was pared by 3 bases and J by 0 bases, with 8 bases between.

The chain has TRBV6-5 and TRBJ2-7; D unclear. The germline V and J ends were trimmed by 5 bases and 0 bases, with 11 bases remaining between them. The CDR3 spans 14 residues. Germline loops: CDR1 MNHEY, CDR2 SVGAGI. The CDR3 DNA reads TGTGCCAGCAGTCCGAAGAAGAGCTCCTACGAGCAGTACGTC. It translates to CASSPKKSSYEQYV.

V and J are TRBV15 and TRBJ1-4; TRBD1 aligns across 10 bases. The germline gives CDR1 LNHNV, CDR2 YYDKDF (reference sequence). The CDR3 consists of 15 residues. V dropped 0 bases and J dropped 10; count of bases not matched to a gene: 5. Written as DNA, the CDR3 is TGTGCCACCAGCAGAGAGGACAGGGGGTACGGAAAACTGTTTTTT. Amino acid sequence: CATSREDRGYGKLFF.

CDR3 in DNA: TGCGCCAGCAGCACCTACTCAGAGGGGGACGGAAAACTGTTTTTT. Residues: CASSTYSEGDGKLFF. The chain couples TRBV4-1 to TRBJ1-4; possibly TRBD1 for D (6 bases). This CDR3 spans 15 amino acids. Trimming pared 5 bases from V and 10 bases from J, leaving 20 bases between. Germline assignment: CDR1 MGHRA and CDR2 YSYEKL.

The chain employs TRBV2 and TRBJ1-4; a weak D match, TRBD1 (6 bases). CDR3 length: 15 amino acids. V was cut by 6 bases and J by 8 bases, with 19 bases left in between. The germline V gene has CDR1 SNHLY and CDR2 FYNNEI. The DNA for the CDR3 is TGTGCCAGCAGGGCGGGACACCCAACGGGGGAAAAACTGTTTTTT. It yields the protein CASRAGHPTGEKLFF.

The rearrangement uses TRBV5-3 and TRBJ2-3, with 9 nucleotides matching TRBD2. TRBV5-3 falls under the ORF class, with uncertain function. Losses at the gene ends were 2 bases for V and 2 bases for J; bases not matched to a gene: 9. CDR3 length: 17 residues. The CDR3 protein is CARSLHSGGSSTDTQYF. CDR3 DNA: TGTGCCAGAAGCTTACATAGCGGGGGCTCTTCCACAGATACGCAGTATTTT.

This clone was found once. The rearrangement joins TRBV6-5 to TRBJ2-7, with 10 bases matching TRBD1. Germline V gene sequence: CDR1 MNHEY, CDR2 SVGAGI. The V segment lost 0 bases and the J segment 2 bases; nucleotides outside the gene matches: 4. This CDR3 region has 16 residues. The CDR3 is CASSYSAGTGAYEQYF. In DNA, the CDR3 is TGTGCCAGCAGTTACTCGGCAGGGACAGGGGCCTACGAGCAGTACTTC.

The J gene is TRBJ1-1, the V gene TRBV6-6; 9 bases line up with TRBD1. The CDR3 is 16 amino acids. Germline CDR1 is MNHNY and CDR2 is SVGAGI (reference sequence). The ends lost 4 bases at V and 7 bases at J; junction bases unmatched: 13. In DNA, the CDR3 is TGTGCCAGCAGTTCCGGGACAGGGATGGGAAGCGGTGAAGCTTTCTTT. This translates into CASSSGTGMGSGEAFF.

The chain joins TRBV18 to TRBJ1-1; D possibly corresponds to TRBD1 (5 bases). The CDR3 has 16 amino acids. Trimming shortened V by 3 bases and J by 7 bases, and 21 bases separated the two germline ends. Per the germline V gene, CDR1 is KGHSH and CDR2 is LQKENI. CDR3 bases: TGTGCCAGCTCACCTCTCATCGGGGCAGCGGGGGATGAAGCTTTCTTT. Translated, it gives CASSPLIGAAGDEAFF.

The J gene is TRBJ2-7, the V gene TRBV13, with a weak D call TRBD1 (5 bases). This CDR3 is 15 amino acids long. CDR1 PRHDT and CDR2 FYEKMQ come from the germline V gene (reference sequence). Between the trimmed V and J ends, which lost 0 bases and 2 bases, there was a span of 11 bases. CDR3 bases: TGTGCCAGCAGCTTAGGGCTGGGGCAGGCCTACGAGCAGTACTTC. It translates to CASSLGLGQAYEQYF.

J is TRBJ2-7 and V is TRBV5-6; 7 bases line up with TRBD2. Germline V gene data show CDR1 as SGHDT and CDR2 as YYEEEE. This CDR3 has 17 residues. Losses at the gene ends were 1 base for V and 3 bases for J; bases not matched to a gene: 13. CDR3 coding DNA: TGTGCCAGCAGCTTGAAACTGGGAGCGGGGCAGTTCTACGAGCAGTACTTC. Translated, it gives CASSLKLGAGQFYEQYF.

This chain connects TRBV12-5 to TRBJ2-1, with 13 bases lining up with TRBD2. The CDR3 runs 19 residues. CDR1 is LGHNT, CDR2 FRNRAP, per germline. J gave up 6 bases and V 6 bases, and 17 bases lay outside the gene matches. The CDR3 DNA is TGTGCTAGTGGAGGACGACAGGTACTAGCGGGGGGGCTGGGCAATGAGCAGTTCTTC. Translating it yields CASGGRQVLAGGLGNEQFF.

This chain links TRBV10-3 with TRBJ1-1; perhaps TRBD1 as D (5 bases). There are 14 residues in the CDR3. Per the germline V gene, CDR1 is ENHRY and CDR2 is SYGVKD. Trimming took off 2 bases at V and 1 base at J, with 8 bases between the two ends. Here the CDR3 reads CAISEGTQNTEAFF. The CDR3 nucleotides read TGTGCCATCAGTGAGGGGACCCAGAACACTGAAGCTTTCTTT.

This chain uses TRBV10-1 with TRBJ2-3; D possibly corresponds to TRBD2 (6 bases). This CDR3 has 14 amino acids. CDR1 WNHNN and CDR2 SYGVQD come from the germline V gene (reference sequence). V lost 6 bases, J lost 4 bases, and 14 bases lay in between. CDR3 sequence reads: CASSLPTSADTQYF. The CDR3 nucleotides are TGCGCCAGCAGCCTTCCGACTAGTGCAGATACGCAGTATTTT.

The V call is TRBV10-3, the J call TRBJ1-1, with D uncertain. The V gene lost 0 bases and the J gene lost 0 bases, with 11 bases spanning the gap. The CDR3 loop spans 16 amino acids. Germline V gene data show CDR1 as ENHRY and CDR2 as SYGVKD. CDR3 nucleotide sequence: TGTGCCATCAGTGAGTCGACCTTTGCTGTGAACACTGAAGCTTTCTTT. As protein: CAISESTFAVNTEAFF.

Only a few counts were recorded for this clone. This chain links TRBV4-3 with TRBJ1-2, with a tentative D call TRBD1 (5 bases). The CDR3 consists of 15 residues. The germline V and J ends were trimmed by 4 bases and 4 bases, with 16 bases remaining between them. Per the germline V gene, CDR1 is LGHNA and CDR2 is YSLEER. In DNA form, the CDR3 reads TGCGCCAGCAGCCTCCGAGCGAGGGGAAGCTATGGCTACACCTTC. Encoded protein: CASSLRARGSYGYTF.

The chain recombines TRBV7-2 with TRBJ2-3, with a tentative D call TRBD1 (6 bases). The germline gives CDR1 SGHTA, CDR2 FQGNSA. Trimming took off 3 bases at V and 7 bases at J, with 11 bases between the two ends. This CDR3 region has 13 residues. The CDR3 protein is CASSFTGPYTQYF. The CDR3 DNA reads TGTGCCAGCAGCTTTACAGGGCCGTATACGCAGTATTTT.

This CDR3 is CASSPGTGVTGELFF. CDR3 DNA sequence: TGTGCCAGCAGTCCCGGGACAGGGGTCACCGGGGAGCTGTTTTTT. The rearrangement joins TRBV6-1 to TRBJ2-2; TRBD1 matches at 10 bases. V gave up 5 bases and J gave up 4 bases; unmatched junction bases: 4. Germline V gene lookup returns CDR1 MNHNS and CDR2 SASEGT. This CDR3 is built from 15 residues.

The chain is built from TRBV6-5 and TRBJ1-2; 7 bases match TRBD1. Per germline, CDR1 MNHEY and CDR2 SVGAGI. The CDR3 has 14 amino acids. The trim removed 6 bases at V and 5 bases at J, leaving 9 bases unmatched. As DNA, the CDR3 is TGTGCCAGCAGCCTCCGGGACAGTTTATATGGCTACACCTTC. This sequence encodes CASSLRDSLYGYTF.

The rearrangement links TRBV7-2 to TRBJ1-5, with D uncertain. CDR1 and CDR2 (germline): SGHTA, FQGNSA. The CDR3 loop spans 13 amino acids. Trimming took 4 bases from V and 5 from J, leaving 9 bases between them. CDR3 amino acids: CASSSTPDQPQHF. The DNA for the CDR3 is TGTGCCAGCAGCTCCACACCGGATCAGCCCCAGCATTTT.

This clone was picked up one time. The genes are TRBV4-1 and TRBJ1-5; possibly TRBD1 for D (5 bases). The CDR3 is made up of 16 amino acids. Looked up from germline, CDR1 is MGHRA and CDR2 is YSYEKL. Trimming took off 1 base at V and 3 bases at J, with 13 bases between the two ends. The CDR3 DNA is TGCGCCAGCAGCCAAGGGGAGGGACTGGCCAATCAGCCCCAGCATTTT. It specifies CASSQGEGLANQPQHF.

V and J are TRBV6-5 and TRBJ2-3; D gene uncertain. Germline-derived CDR1 and CDR2 are MNHEY and SVGAGI. The ends were cut back, 6 bases at V and 2 bases at J, with 15 bases in the middle. The CDR3 covers 15 residues. The CDR3 DNA sequence: TGTGCCAGCAGCCCCGGGTCGGCCCTCACAGATACGCAGTATTTT. Translation gives CASSPGSALTDTQYF.

CDR3 bases: TGTGCCTGGAGTGGGACAGGCATGACTAATGAAAAACTGTTTTTT. Amino acid sequence: CAWSGTGMTNEKLFF. The rearrangement links TRBV30 to TRBJ1-4; 7 bases match TRBD1. CDR3 size: 15 residues. With V trimmed by 1 base and J by 2 bases, 4 bases remained unmatched. CDR1 and CDR2 from the germline V gene are GTSNPN and SVGIG (reference sequence).

This clone was observed a few times. The CDR3 region is CASSLVGQGVDIQYF. CDR3 DNA: TGCGCCAGCAGCCTTGTGGGACAGGGGGTGGACATTCAGTACTTC. J is TRBJ2-4 and V is TRBV5-1, with 11 positions matching TRBD1. The V and J ends lost 4 bases and 8 bases, in that order; junction bases with no gene match: 8. The CDR3 length is 15 residues. In germline, CDR1 is SGHRS, CDR2 YFSETQ.

The chain combines TRBV19 with TRBJ1-2; possible D gene TRBD1, 5 bases. This CDR3 spans 15 amino acids. Germline V lookup: CDR1 LNHDA, CDR2 SQIVND (reference sequence). V was trimmed by 7 bases and J by 5 bases, leaving 20 bases between them. CDR3 sequence: CASTRGRIRYYGYTF. DNA of the CDR3: TGTGCCAGTACCCGGGGGAGAATTCGATATTATGGCTACACCTTC.

The chain employs TRBV10-3 and TRBJ1-2; D is perhaps TRBD1 (5 bases). This CDR3 is built from 11 residues. CDR1 and CDR2 from the germline V gene are ENHRY and SYGVKD. Trimming pared 10 bases from V and 3 bases from J, leaving 9 bases between. The CDR3 here is CATATDYGYTF. The CDR3 bases are TGTGCCACCGCGACAGACTATGGCTACACCTTC.

The CDR3 nucleotides read TGTGCCAGCAGTGTCGTCTCGGGGAGCAATCAGCCCCAGCATTTT. This translates into CASSVVSGSNQPQHF. The chain has TRBV2 and TRBJ1-5; no definite D call. Trimming pared 4 bases from V and 1 base from J, leaving 11 bases between. This CDR3 has 15 amino acids. The V gene's germline CDR1 is SNHLY and CDR2 FYNNEI.

V usage is TRBV7-9 and J usage is TRBJ1-1, with 10 bases that match TRBD1. The germline V gene encodes CDR1 SEHNR and CDR2 FQNEAQ (reference sequence). The CDR3 is 14 amino acids. Germline trimming cut 5 bases from V and 1 base from J; bases unmatched to any gene: 1. CDR3 coding DNA: TGTGCCAGCAGCGGGACAGGGGCGAACACTGAAGCTTTCTTT. Translating it yields CASSGTGANTEAFF.

The V gene is TRBV6-4, the J gene TRBJ1-2, with D unclear. Germline CDR1 reads MRHNA; CDR2 reads SNTAGT. This CDR3 has 14 residues. Trimming stripped 0 bases from V and 2 bases from J, with 7 bases between. The CDR3, as DNA: TGTGCCAGCAGTGACTCGAAAGGGAACTATGGCTACACCTTC. Translated: CASSDSKGNYGYTF.

The chain carries TRBV28 and TRBJ1-3; D uncertain. Germline V lookup: CDR1 MDHEN, CDR2 SYDVKM. V was shortened by 3 bases and J by 0 bases, with 6 bases between the two germline ends. The CDR3 consists of 14 residues. In DNA, the CDR3 is TGTGCCAGCAGTTTGGGGAGCTCTGGAAACACCATATATTTT. Translating gives CASSLGSSGNTIYF.

The chain joins TRBV27 to TRBJ1-2; TRBD1 agrees at 7 bases. The CDR3 has 15 amino acids. The junction had 15 bases not matched to a gene; V was cut back by 6 bases and J by 8 bases. The germline CDR1 and CDR2 sequences are MNHEY and SMNVEV (reference sequence). CDR3 amino acids: CASSTRQGSVGGYTF. The CDR3 nucleotides are TGTGCCAGCAGCACACGACAGGGCTCCGTAGGAGGCTACACCTTC.

The gene calls are TRBV6-5 and TRBJ2-7; tentatively, D is TRBD1 or TRBD2 (5 bases each). CDR1 is MNHEY, CDR2 SVGAGI, per germline. Trimming cost V 0 bases and J 2 bases, with 11 bases left between them. The CDR3 contains 15 residues. CDR3 DNA sequence: TGTGCCAGCAGTTACTCAACGGGACGGACCTACGAGCAGTACTTC. Amino acids: CASSYSTGRTYEQYF.